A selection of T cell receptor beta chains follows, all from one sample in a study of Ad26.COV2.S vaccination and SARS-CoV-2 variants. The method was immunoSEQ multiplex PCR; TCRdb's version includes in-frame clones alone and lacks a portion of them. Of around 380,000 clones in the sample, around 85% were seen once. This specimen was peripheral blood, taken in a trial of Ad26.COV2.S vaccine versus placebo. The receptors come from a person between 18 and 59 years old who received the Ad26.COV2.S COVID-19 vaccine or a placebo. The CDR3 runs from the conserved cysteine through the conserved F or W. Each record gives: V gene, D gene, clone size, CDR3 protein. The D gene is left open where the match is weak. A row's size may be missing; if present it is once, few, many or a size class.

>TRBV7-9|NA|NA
CASSARTVNTEAFF
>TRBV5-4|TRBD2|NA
CASSLGAGGTDTQYF
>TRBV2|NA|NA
CASNPQTGTGELFF
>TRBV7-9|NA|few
CASSGDGNSPLHF
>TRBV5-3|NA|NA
CARSLGGSPYGYTF
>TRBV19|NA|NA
CASTVGGGFHEQYF
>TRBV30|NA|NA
CAWSAITRGEQPQHF
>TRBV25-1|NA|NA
CASSGMVGGTRGYTF
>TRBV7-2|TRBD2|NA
CASSLWGGETQYF
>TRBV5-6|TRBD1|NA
CASSITGGATYEQYF
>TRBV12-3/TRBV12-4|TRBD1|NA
CASSQGDTEAFF
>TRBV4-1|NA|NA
CASRVRDGAYNEQFF
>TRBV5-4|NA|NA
CASSWSGGGGYTF
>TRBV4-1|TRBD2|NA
CASSHGFGLAGGTSSYNEQFF
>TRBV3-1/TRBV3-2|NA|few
CASSQDRTAYEQYF
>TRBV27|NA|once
CASSLQGSGQPQHF
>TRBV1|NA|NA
CTSSQDRDRALVSNQPQHF
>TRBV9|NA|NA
CASSAGREETQYF
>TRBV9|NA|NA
CASSVTALGGYTF
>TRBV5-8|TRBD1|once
CASSSGQLGSPLHF
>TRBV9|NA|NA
CASSVGLATGELFF
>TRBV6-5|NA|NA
CASSSPEWGAYGYTF
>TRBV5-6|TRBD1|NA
CASSWDRNTEAFF
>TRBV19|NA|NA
CASYKTVYLGTNEKLFF
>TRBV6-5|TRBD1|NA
CASSTDRVGQPQHF
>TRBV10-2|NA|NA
CASTALPGRANTEAFF
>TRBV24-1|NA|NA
CATSDSLDRNGYTF